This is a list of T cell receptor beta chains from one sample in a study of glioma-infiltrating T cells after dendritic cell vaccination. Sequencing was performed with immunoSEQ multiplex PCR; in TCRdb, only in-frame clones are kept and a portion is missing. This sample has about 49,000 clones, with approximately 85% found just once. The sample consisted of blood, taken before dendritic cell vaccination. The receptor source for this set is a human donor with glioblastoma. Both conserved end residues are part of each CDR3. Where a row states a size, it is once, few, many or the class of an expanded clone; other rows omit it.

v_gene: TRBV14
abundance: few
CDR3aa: CASNRRATDTQYF

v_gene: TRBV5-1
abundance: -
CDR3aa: CASSLVRTGFRGTEAFF

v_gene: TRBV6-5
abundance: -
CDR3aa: CASSWHNEQFF

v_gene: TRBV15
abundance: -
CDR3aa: CATSSPPGFEAFF

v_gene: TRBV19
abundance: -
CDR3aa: CATQSEGHLQFF

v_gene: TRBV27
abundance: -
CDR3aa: CASSQQGASAEAFF

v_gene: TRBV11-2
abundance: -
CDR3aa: CASRLGDRGPLLTDTQYF

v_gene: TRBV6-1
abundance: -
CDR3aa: CASSATTQYF

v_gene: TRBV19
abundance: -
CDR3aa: CASSRDRGSWSDTIYF

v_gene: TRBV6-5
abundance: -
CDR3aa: CASSLGGPWETQYF

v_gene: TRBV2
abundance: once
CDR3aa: CASRVGQLNEKLFF

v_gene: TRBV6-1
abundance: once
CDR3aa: CASSGSAGNPTDTQYF

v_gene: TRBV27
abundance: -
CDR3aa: CASSPDRGIGRGYGYTF

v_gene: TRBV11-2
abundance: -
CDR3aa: CASSPGVDTQYF

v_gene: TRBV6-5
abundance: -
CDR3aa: CASNPGGNQPQHF

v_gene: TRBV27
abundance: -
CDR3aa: CASSRRQRNTEAFF

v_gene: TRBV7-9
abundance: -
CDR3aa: CASSPGDGGNEQFF

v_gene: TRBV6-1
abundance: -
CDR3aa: CASSEAILQGGQPQHF

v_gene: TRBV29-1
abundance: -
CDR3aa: CSVGADEQYF

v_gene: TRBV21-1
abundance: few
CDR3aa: CASSNHTGTTNTGELFF

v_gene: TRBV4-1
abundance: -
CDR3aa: CASSLQEGPNTGELFF

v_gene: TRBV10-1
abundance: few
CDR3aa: CASSEGTGLPFF

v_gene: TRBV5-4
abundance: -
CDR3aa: CASSRPGLAGQETQYF

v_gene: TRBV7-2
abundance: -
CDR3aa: CASSPVGGAGLRGELFF

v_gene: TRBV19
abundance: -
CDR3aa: CASAETGNSNQPQHF

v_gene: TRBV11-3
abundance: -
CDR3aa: CASSPLRAFSDTQYF

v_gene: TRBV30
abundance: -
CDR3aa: CAWTTGGNTEAFF

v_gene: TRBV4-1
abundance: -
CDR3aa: CASSSSGKSSYNEQFF

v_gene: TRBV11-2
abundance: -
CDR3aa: CASSLGPYRGGSNTGELFF

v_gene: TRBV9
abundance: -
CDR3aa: CASSVLAGVSTDTQYF

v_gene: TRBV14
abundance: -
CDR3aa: CASSHDWEQFF

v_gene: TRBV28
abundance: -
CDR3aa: CASSFGRGQHTGELFF

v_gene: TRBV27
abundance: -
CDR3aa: CASSLSMLTPLGNTEAFF

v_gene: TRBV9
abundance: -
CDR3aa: CASTSMGLGTQYF

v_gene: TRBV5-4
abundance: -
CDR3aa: CASSQWTGSSYNEQFF